Listed below are T cell receptor beta chains from one sample, sequenced in a study of blood T cell repertoires in COVID-19. Generated by immunoSEQ multiplex PCR, the TCRdb table keeps only in-frame clones and is missing some. This sample has more than 70,000 clones; 65% to 90% occur once, and the top ten carry 1.2%. The source material was peripheral blood. The receptors here all came from a man of 80 years or more with active or convalescent COVID-19. Both conserved end residues are part of each CDR3. The D gene is left open where the match is weak. Rows may omit the clone size; those that give it use once, few, many or a size class.

j_call clone_size v_call d_call cdr3_nt cdr3_aa
TRBJ1-1 NA TRBV7-2 NA TGTGCCAGCAGCTTCGCAGGGAGGGAGACTGAAGCTTTCTTT CASSFAGRETEAFF
TRBJ1-4 NA TRBV19 TRBD1 TGTGCCAGTAATGATCAGGGGGCTGTTAATGAAAAACTGTTTTTT CASNDQGAVNEKLFF
TRBJ2-1 NA TRBV9 TRBD1 TGTGCCAGCAAACCGGGACAGGGGGCCGATGAGCAGTTCTTC CASKPGQGADEQFF
TRBJ2-7 NA TRBV7-2 NA TGTGCCAGCAGCTTAGTAGCGTCTTTTCGGGTAGCGGCAACCTACGAGCAGTACTTC CASSLVASFRVAATYEQYF
TRBJ2-3 NA TRBV2 TRBD2 TGTGCCAGCAGTGGAAGCGGGGTCAGCACAGATACGCAGTATTTT CASSGSGVSTDTQYF
TRBJ2-1 few TRBV5-1 TRBD2 TGCGCCAGCAGCGCCCCGGGACTAGCGTTCTACAATGAGCAGTTCTTC CASSAPGLAFYNEQFF
TRBJ2-1 NA TRBV15 TRBD2 TGTGCCACCAGCAGAGATCGGACTAGCTTTGAGCAGTTCTTC CATSRDRTSFEQFF
TRBJ2-7 NA TRBV7-2 NA TGTGCCAGCAGCCTTAGCGGAGGGGACTACGAGCAGTACTTC CASSLSGGDYEQYF
TRBJ1-2 NA TRBV19 TRBD1 TGTGCCAGCAGGACAGGGGGCTATGGCTACACCTTC CASRTGGYGYTF
TRBJ1-5 NA TRBV4-3 NA TGCGCCAGCAGCCAAGATCTTTATCAGCCCCAGCATTTT CASSQDLYQPQHF
TRBJ1-1 NA TRBV5-1 TRBD1 TGCGCCAGCAGCTTGGATCCAGGGGGTCTGAACACTGAAGCTTTCTTT CASSLDPGGLNTEAFF
TRBJ2-2 NA TRBV4-2 NA TGTGCCAGCAGCCAAGAACTATGGCGGGGAGGCCCCTTTAGGACCGGGGAGCTGTTTTTT CASSQELWRGGPFRTGELFF
TRBJ2-3 NA TRBV7-2 TRBD2 TGTGCCAGCACCCCGACACGAGCGGGGACAGATACGCAGTATTTT CASTPTRAGTDTQYF
TRBJ2-1 NA TRBV7-6 NA TGTGCCAGCAGCTTCTACGGTGGTGGGAGAGGAGGGAATGAGCAGTTCTTC CASSFYGGGRGGNEQFF
TRBJ2-7 NA TRBV3-1/TRBV3-2 TRBD1 TGTGCCAGCAGCCAAACACAGGGGGCGCTCCGCGAGCAGTACTTC CASSQTQGALREQYF
TRBJ2-3 NA TRBV30 TRBD1 TGTGCCTGGAGTCCAGGACAGGGATCAGATACGCAGTATTTT CAWSPGQGSDTQYF
TRBJ1-1 NA TRBV30 NA TGTGCCTGGAGTGCCCTGGGAGGCAATGAAGCTTTCTTT CAWSALGGNEAFF
TRBJ2-1 NA TRBV6-2/TRBV6-3 TRBD2 TGTGCCAGCAGTACCGGGACTATGCAGTTCTTC CASSTGTMQFF
TRBJ1-2 NA TRBV11-2 NA TGTGCCAGCAGCTCGATAGGACGGGGAAGATATGGCTACACCTTC CASSSIGRGRYGYTF
TRBJ2-1 NA TRBV3-1/TRBV3-2 NA TGTGCCAGCAGCCAAGATTCGGCGGGCGCACATCACAATGAGCAGTTCTTC CASSQDSAGAHHNEQFF
TRBJ2-6 NA TRBV3-1/TRBV3-2 NA TGTGCCAGCAGCCCACTAGTATCTGGGGCCAACGTCCTGACTTTC CASSPLVSGANVLTF
TRBJ1-2 NA TRBV4-1 NA TGCGCCAGCAGCCAATCGGGGAATGGCTATGGCTACACCTTC CASSQSGNGYGYTF
TRBJ1-2 few TRBV6-6 NA TGTGCCAGCAATCACAGGGACCGCGGCTACACCTTC CASNHRDRGYTF
TRBJ2-3 once TRBV5-4 TRBD2 TGTGCCAGCAAGACTAGCGGGCGAGATACGCAGTATTTT CASKTSGRDTQYF
TRBJ2-1 NA TRBV5-1 NA TGCGCCAGCAGCTACACGGACTTCAATGAGCAGTTCTTC CASSYTDFNEQFF
TRBJ1-5 NA TRBV28 TRBD1 TGTGCCAGCAGTTTAGTTTTATTCGGGACAGGCGGTGGGAGCAATCAGCCCCAGCATTTT CASSLVLFGTGGGSNQPQHF
TRBJ2-3 NA TRBV15 NA TGTGCCACCAGCAGAGATACTAGTGCAGATACGCAGTATTTT CATSRDTSADTQYF
TRBJ2-5 once TRBV7-8 TRBD2 TGTGCCAGCAGCAGTCTAGCGGGAGTACGAGAGACCCAGTACTTC CASSSLAGVRETQYF
TRBJ1-2 NA TRBV6-2/TRBV6-3 NA TGTGCCAGCAGCGATTCAGTTTACTATGGCTACACCTTC CASSDSVYYGYTF
TRBJ1-3 NA TRBV21-1 NA TGTGCCAGCAGCCCCCGGACAGCCTACTCTGGAAACACCATATATTTT CASSPRTAYSGNTIYF
TRBJ2-1 NA TRBV4-2 TRBD2 TGTGCCAGCAGCCTGGGACTAGCGGGGGACAATGAGCAGTTCTTC CASSLGLAGDNEQFF
TRBJ2-7 NA TRBV5-4 TRBD2 TGTGCCAGCAGCTTGGCCAAGGGACTAGCGGGAGTTGGGCAGGTCTACGAGCAGTACTTC CASSLAKGLAGVGQVYEQYF
TRBJ2-2 NA TRBV9 NA TGTGCCAGCAGCGCAAGAGCGTCCGGGGAGCTGTTTTTT CASSARASGELFF
TRBJ1-6 NA TRBV28 NA TGTGCCAGCAGTCCCCAGACCTATAATTCACCCCTCCACTTT CASSPQTYNSPLHF